This record covers a single T cell receptor beta chain. In its sample, this clone was seen a few times. This clone's antigen is unknown. No much larger clonotype is one base removed from it; base qualities were not supplied. These data belong to a study of cytomegalovirus exposure and HLA in healthy donors (TCRdb year 2017). About the investigation overall: According to an earlier analysis of around 600 of the donors, about 179 million T cells yielded 117 million unique TCR beta sequences and around 280 Gb of sequence data. An early release covering roughly 640 HLA-typed donors comprised about 310 gigabases of sequencing data and approximately 80 million unique TCR sequences. Of the 350 to 400 genotyped donors, about 80% fell in the genetic ancestry cluster associated with self-reported Caucasian donors. The aim of the study was to test whether cataloging public T cell receptors could identify signatures of past pathogen exposure. The study profiled the T cell repertoires of under 850 subjects by immunosequencing and related them to cytomegalovirus serostatus. In addition to the first cohort of approximately 650 subjects, a separate validation cohort of approximately 120 different subjects was used. To predict cytomegalovirus infection status, the study brought together high-throughput TCR immunosequencing, statistical association of individual TCRs with disease status, and machine learning. A later analysis re-examined previously published TCR beta repertoires from several hundred donors and added high-resolution HLA genotyping to investigate patterns of TCR occurrence. Rather than using new phenotypic data, the later analysis identified candidate immune exposures from TCR beta sequences and from how often those sequences occurred across donors. To decide whether each TCR beta V gene segment behaved as functional or pseudogenic, an earlier analysis of some 540 of the donors relied on high-throughput TCR beta sequencing. Donor age, sex, ethnicity and CMV serostatus were compiled alongside the repertoire data. Genome-wide SNP genotypes for about 65% of the 666 donors were used in a later genetic analysis, which treated that subset as a discovery cohort. Every discovery cohort repertoire had been produced on one sequencing platform. Class I and class II HLA loci were covered by the typing at four-digit resolution. The number of donors typed differed by locus, with roughly 629-640 for A, B, C, DRB1 and DQB1, over 500 for DQA1, about 610 for DPA1, and approximately 470 for DPB1. Five DR-DQ haplotypes were handled as single units for association and clustering because linkage in the cohort was strong. Among a few hundred genotyped donors of the cohort, an average of 235,054 unique TCR beta nucleotide sequences were sequenced per donor, around 20% of them non-productive. Summary of the overall study and its limitations: A later genetic analysis associated a missense DCLRE1C variant with V-gene and J-gene trimming of TCR beta chains, and an independent cohort replicated the association. In the study, some 180 TCR beta chains were listed as associated with cytomegalovirus. The authors suggested that the approach could potentially be generalized to other disease states and immunological phenotypes. Compared with the roughly 710-donor mean, donors in an Asian-associated ancestry cluster had fewer N-insertions in productive TCRs, according to a later genetic analysis. A further reported finding was that TCR beta sequences accurately predicted the HLA-A and HLA-B alleles for most subjects in the first cohort. CMV serostatus was the only immune exposure information available for the cohort. Because counts were too low, 15 or so rarely observed V segments, including chromosome 9 orphons, were excluded from the earlier analysis of around 590 of the donors. In a later analysis, several top co-occurrence clusters were reported to appear linked to parvovirus B19, influenza, CMV and Epstein-Barr virus. Assigning TCR associations to individual alleles was difficult when HLA alleles, especially DR and DQ, strongly co-occurred. A group of highly shared sequence variants was considered likely to be a technical artifact of the sequencing pipeline. According to a later analysis, TCR association rates differed among HLA loci, with DRB1 alleles showing the most associated TCRs and HLA-C alleles showing the fewest. In a later analysis, HLA-associated TCR beta chains showed more clonal expansion and lower generation probabilities than non-associated chains that were equally common. Because HLA typing was unavailable for some donors at each locus, only the typed subset was used in association tests. Across donors, most TCR sequences were observed very rarely, whereas some public TCRs were present in many individuals. This cohort had only TCR beta chains sequenced, and the lack of alpha or paired-chain data limited which features could be detected. Correlated functional status among segregating V segments might be attributable to linkage disequilibrium, but an unknown experimental factor could not be ruled out. Most CMV-associated TCR beta chains appeared to be HLA-restricted in a later analysis, and the HLA associations seemed to be driven largely by CMV exposure. Broadly in line with IMGT annotations, most TCR beta V segments showed up in productive rearrangements about 87% or about 30% of the time in an earlier analysis of 450 to 750 of the donors. Cytomegalovirus status was reported to be diagnosed by the classifier with high specificity and sensitivity in both the original and validation cohorts. At a false discovery rate of 0.05, a later analysis linked 15,000 to 20,000 TCR beta sequences to specific HLA alleles. In vitro tests confirmed that a few of the cytomegalovirus-associated TCR beta chains recognize cytomegalovirus antigens. Roughly uniform sequencing depth across donors was assumed in presence/absence analyses, although this assumption may not hold. The 87-base-pair reads could not distinguish some IMGT-functional V segments, including TRBV6-2 and TRBV6-3, so those segments were excluded.

The CDR3 numbers 18 residues from cysteine through phenylalanine. Just the 54-base CDR3 DNA is kept, in frame starting at base 1. The CDR1 and CDR2 encoded by the germline V gene are SGHRS and YFSETQ. The junction carries 24 bases between V and J, which are trimmed by 3 bases and 2 bases respectively. The method was the immunoSEQ multiplex PCR assay. For the multiplex PCR, a mixture combining 60 forward primers for TCR Vbeta segments and 13 reverse primers for TCR Jbeta segments was used. The CDR3 region of rearranged TCR beta genes was amplified from genomic DNA by a multiplex PCR assay. On the Illumina HiSeq System, the amplified TCR beta libraries were sequenced as 87-base-pair reads. Concerning the study's data processing: A later analysis tallied 80 million to 95 million unique TCR beta chains across the 650 to 750 repertoires, and about 10 million of those chains were shared by two or more donors. To remove PCR and sequencing errors, raw reads were error-corrected and collapsed into unique sequences using a nearest-neighbor algorithm that merged closely related sequences. To assign V, D and J gene segments, CDR3 sequences were aligned to IMGT reference sequences. For a sequence to be retained, a match of at least six nucleotides to both a V gene segment and a J gene segment was required. A rearrangement counted as productive if the CDR3 had no stop codons and remained in frame with V and J, and every other rearrangement counted as non-productive. CDR3 was defined according to IMGT convention as the region running from the second conserved V-encoded cysteine to the conserved J-encoded phenylalanine. Sequences without an unambiguous match to a single V gene segment were excluded from the earlier analysis of 500 to 700 of the donors. An earlier analysis of approximately 590 of the donors called V segments functional above 56.7% productive rearrangements and segregating when the between-donor standard deviation exceeded 5%. A statistical classification framework was built for diagnosing cytomegalovirus status from the catalog of TCR beta chain sequences. A later analysis assigned V and J genes by comparing TCR nucleotide sequences with IMGT/GENE-DB human TR gene sequences. In a later analysis, CDR3 sequences and most-parsimonious VDJ recombination scenarios were assigned using the TCRdist pipeline. In a later analysis, each TCR beta chain was defined by its CDR3 amino acid sequence together with its V-gene family, and reads without a unique V-gene family were excluded. In a later analysis, around 650 highly shared, low-generation-probability nucleotide sequences were removed to address suspected cross-contamination and a sequencing artifact. In a later analysis, a clonal expansion index for each public chain was calculated from normalized within-repertoire ranks of inferred template counts. In a later analysis, generation probabilities were computed with a VDJ recombination model fitted to out-of-frame rearrangements, and the resulting probabilities were checked against IGoR. A later analysis scored TCR-TCR, TCR-HLA and TCR-CMV co-occurrence with hypergeometric tests, applying a repertoire-size bias correction to TCR pairs. A later analysis estimated false discovery rates by permuting HLA or CMV assignments 20 times. In a later analysis, co-occurring TCRs were grouped using DBSCAN, and TCRdist sequence similarity was added for clustering within HLA-allele-positive subsets. Co-occurrence clustering excluded repertoires with fewer than 30,000 or more than 120,000 public chains, plus five with anomalous nucleotide sharing. TCRdb took this table from immuneACCESS and kept in-frame rearrangements with V and J called. Such tables lack part of the clones; where checked against another copy, unresolved V genes explain under half of the gap, and the rest is unexplained. That table gives V, J and clone size, and the DNA gave D and trimming. The sample yields some 120,000 clones; roughly 79% were counted once. Of the sample, 1.5% to 2% falls within the top ten clones.

In total, approximately 690 healthy bone marrow donors made up the cohort. Cohort members were all nominally healthy when sampled, although unrecorded immune exposures were likely present. The donor was CMV seronegative and belonged to the group of 380 or so seronegative cohort members. Every donor gave a peripheral blood sample, and the peripheral blood mononuclear cells from that sample were used for TCR beta sequencing. The Qiagen DNeasy Blood Extraction Kit was used to extract genomic DNA from the blood cell samples. The sequence joins TRBV5-1 to TRBJ2-7; tentative D gene TRBD1, with 7 bases matching. The TCR originated in a young woman in good health and CMV-seronegative. Sequenced input: PBMCs. The DNA sequence is given as TGCGCCAGCAGCTCGAAAAACACGGGGGACAGTTCGCCCTACGAGCAGTACTTC. Its coded protein is CASSSKNTGDSSPYEQYF. Here the CDR3 is joined to the reference TRBV5-1 and TRBJ2-7 genes, and the full variable domain is: KAGVTQTPRYLIKTRGQQVTLSCSPISGHRSVSWYQQTPGQGLQFLFEYFSETQRNKGNFPGRFSGRQFSNSRSEMNVSTLELGDSALYLCASSSKNTGDSSPYEQYFGPGTRLTVT.